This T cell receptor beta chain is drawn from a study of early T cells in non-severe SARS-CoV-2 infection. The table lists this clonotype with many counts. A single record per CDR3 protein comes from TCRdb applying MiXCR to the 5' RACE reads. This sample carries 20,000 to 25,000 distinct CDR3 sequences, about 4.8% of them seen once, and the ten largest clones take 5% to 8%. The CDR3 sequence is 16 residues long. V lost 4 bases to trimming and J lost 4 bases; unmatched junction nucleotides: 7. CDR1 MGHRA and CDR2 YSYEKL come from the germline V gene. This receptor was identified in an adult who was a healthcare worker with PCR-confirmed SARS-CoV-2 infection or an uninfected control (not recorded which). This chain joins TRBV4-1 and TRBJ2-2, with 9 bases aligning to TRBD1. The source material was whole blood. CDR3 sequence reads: CASSPNRGQSTGELFF. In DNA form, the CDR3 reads TGCGCCAGCAGCCCTAACAGGGGGCAGAGCACCGGGGAGCTGTTTTTT.